Below, 18 T cell receptor beta chains from the same sample are listed, as sequenced in a study of cytomegalovirus exposure and HLA in healthy donors. The PCR employed 60 Vbeta primers together with 13 Jbeta primers. Method: immunoSEQ multiplex PCR; TCRdb's copy keeps in-frame clones and lacks some. In the table there are approximately 110,000 clones, about 81% of which are singletons. The sequenced material came from PBMCs. The receptors shown here come from a woman under 40 in good health and CMV-seronegative.

CDR3 sequence reads: CASSLRGLSFQKQFF. CDR3 sequence (DNA): TGTGCCAGCAGTTTACGAGGACTGAGTTTCCAAAAGCAGTTCTTC. The chain joins TRBV27 to TRBJ2-1; maybe TRBD2 (5 bases). CDR1 is MNHEY and CDR2 is SMNVEV in the germline V gene (reference sequence). The CDR3 runs 15 residues. The V end lost 2 bases, the J end lost 11 bases, and 19 bases lay between the germline ends.

This rearrangement joins TRBV7-2 to TRBJ1-1; D is ambiguous. In germline, CDR1 is SGHTA, CDR2 FQGNSA. Between the trimmed V and J ends, which lost 1 base and 7 bases, there was a span of 7 bases. The CDR3 covers 12 residues. The CDR3 sequence: CASSLGAGEAFF. In DNA, the CDR3 is TGTGCCAGCAGCTTAGGGGCAGGTGAAGCTTTCTTT.

Points on this clone: One end of the junction varies from germline; a read error may be responsible. The gene calls are TRBV4-1 and TRBJ1-6; 7 bases are shared with TRBD1. The CDR3 is 14 amino acids. Germline V gene sequence: CDR1 MGHRA, CDR2 YSYEKL. CDR3 residues: CASSLRDSHSALHF. DNA for the CDR3: TGCGCCAGCAGCCTCCGGGACAGCCATTCAGCCCTCCACTTT.

The V and J genes are TRBV28 and TRBJ2-5; TRBD2 matches 8 bases. V shed 5 bases and J 1 base; nucleotides not matched to a gene: 9. Germline V gives CDR1 MDHEN, CDR2 SYDVKM. The length of the CDR3 is 16 residues. The chain's CDR3 is CASSDQSGGVQETQYF. DNA of the CDR3: TGTGCCAGCAGTGACCAGAGCGGGGGTGTCCAAGAGACCCAGTACTTC.

This rearrangement joins TRBV6-1 to TRBJ2-3; 7 positions match TRBD1. The CDR3 spans 17 residues. Germline trimming cut 4 bases from V and 3 bases from J; bases unmatched to any gene: 13. Germline CDR1 MNHNS, CDR2 SASEGT. The CDR3 sequence is CASSAHPTTGSTDTQYF. The CDR3 bases are TGTGCCAGCAGTGCTCATCCCACGACAGGGAGTACAGATACGCAGTATTTT.

This chain joins TRBV9 and TRBJ2-7; D is possibly TRBD2 (5 bases). Germline CDR1 reads SGDLS; CDR2 reads YYNGEE. This CDR3 has 14 amino acids. The ends were cut back, 4 bases at V and 4 bases at J, with 15 bases in the middle. The CDR3 DNA reads TGTGCCAGCAGCCTCTCCCGGGATCCTTACGAGCAGTACTTC. Translated, it gives CASSLSRDPYEQYF.

This sequence joins TRBV6-5 and TRBJ2-7; 8 bases match TRBD2. The CDR3 is 16 residues long. In germline, CDR1 is MNHEY, CDR2 SVGAGI. The J segment lost 4 bases and the V segment lost 1 base, leaving 9 bases of the junction unmatched. Here the CDR3 reads CASSYFSGGPPYEQYF. Here the CDR3 DNA reads TGTGCCAGCAGTTACTTCAGCGGGGGACCACCTTACGAGCAGTACTTC.

The genes are TRBV7-3 and TRBJ2-2, with D maybe TRBD2 (5 bases). The germline V gene has CDR1 SGHTA and CDR2 FQGTGA. This CDR3 region has 14 residues. Trimming took off 5 bases at V and 2 bases at J, with 9 bases between the two ends. CDR3 protein: CASSLAPNTGELFF. The CDR3 DNA is TGTGCCAGCAGCCTAGCACCAAACACCGGGGAGCTGTTTTTT.

The chain combines TRBV11-2 with TRBJ2-5; 9 bases are shared with TRBD1. The CDR3 is 15 amino acids. The trim removed 3 bases at V and 4 bases at J, leaving 6 bases unmatched. Germline V CDR1 and CDR2: SGHAT, FQNNGV. In DNA, the CDR3 is TGTGCCAGCAGCTTCGGACAGGGGAGATTAGAGACCCAGTACTTC. Its translation is CASSFGQGRLETQYF.

The chain employs TRBV27 and TRBJ2-7; maybe TRBD1 (7 bases). The CDR3 is 14 residues long. Trimming stripped 4 bases from V and 4 bases from J, with 14 bases between. Germline V gene lookup returns CDR1 MNHEY and CDR2 SMNVEV (reference sequence). DNA for the CDR3: TGTGCCAGCAGTTCCTCCCAGGGGGGATACGAGCAGTACTTC. Encoded protein: CASSSSQGGYEQYF.

V usage is TRBV6-4 and J usage is TRBJ1-3, with D unresolved. Looked up from germline, CDR1 is MRHNA and CDR2 is SNTAGT. The CDR3 contains 15 residues. The ends were cut back, 0 bases at V and 2 bases at J, with 8 bases in the middle. Here the CDR3 reads CASSDSTAAGNTIYF. DNA for the CDR3: TGTGCCAGCAGTGACTCAACAGCTGCTGGAAACACCATATATTTT.

DNA of the CDR3: TGTGCCAGCAGGGAGACAGGTAACTACGAGCAGTACTTC. It translates to CASRETGNYEQYF. The chain joins TRBV6-6 to TRBJ2-7; maybe TRBD1 (6 bases). Per the germline V gene, CDR1 is MNHNY and CDR2 is SVGAGI (reference sequence). The V end was cut by 6 bases, the J end by 3 bases, with 12 bases between. CDR3 length equals 13 residues.

This rearrangement joins TRBV11-3 to TRBJ2-5; the D is unclear. The V end lost 1 base, the J end lost 2 bases, and 8 bases lay between the germline ends. CDR1 SGHNT and CDR2 YENEEA come from the germline V gene. The CDR3 contains 14 residues. CDR3 DNA: TGTGCCAGCAGCTTAGTTGAGGCACAAGAGACCCAGTACTTC. Encoded protein: CASSLVEAQETQYF.

The V and J genes are TRBV4-1 and TRBJ1-5, with D tentatively TRBD1 (5 bases). V was pared by 1 base and J by 0 bases, with 10 bases between. The CDR3 sequence is 16 residues long. CDR1 and CDR2 from the germline V gene are MGHRA and YSYEKL. This chain's CDR3 is CASSQGGRYSNQPQHF. CDR3 DNA sequence: TGCGCCAGCAGCCAAGGGGGCCGATATAGCAATCAGCCCCAGCATTTT.

The CDR3 bases are TGCGCCAGCAGCCTGGGACTAGCGGGATCCCCCGGGGAGCTGTTTTTT. Translated: CASSLGLAGSPGELFF. V usage is TRBV5-1 and J usage is TRBJ2-2; TRBD2 aligns across 13 bases. CDR1 SGHRS and CDR2 YFSETQ come from the germline V gene. This CDR3 is built from 16 residues. With V trimmed by 4 bases and J by 6 bases, 6 bases remained unmatched.

A few counts support this clone. The V gene is TRBV5-1, the J gene TRBJ1-2; 7 bases are a match to TRBD1. Germline trimming cut 4 bases from V and 4 bases from J; bases unmatched to any gene: 16. The CDR3 is made up of 17 amino acids. From germline, CDR1 is SGHRS and CDR2 YFSETQ. CDR3 sequence reads: CASSPSPTGRKGYGYTF. The CDR3 nucleotides read TGCGCCAGCAGCCCCTCGCCGACAGGGAGAAAAGGCTATGGCTACACCTTC.

This sequence joins TRBV6-6 and TRBJ1-2; no reliable D call. This CDR3 is built from 14 residues. V was pared by 10 bases and J by 3 bases, with 18 bases between. Germline CDR1 MNHNY, CDR2 SVGAGI (reference sequence). The CDR3 loop is CAITEHLAHYGYTF. The CDR3 DNA reads as TGTGCCATCACAGAGCATCTAGCCCACTATGGCTACACCTTC.

This chain connects TRBV29-1 to TRBJ2-6; 9 positions agree with TRBD1. Losses at the gene ends were 8 bases for V and 0 bases for J; bases not matched to a gene: 8. CDR3 length: 16 residues. Looked up from germline, CDR1 is SQVTM and CDR2 is ANQGSEA. CDR3 sequence: CSIRTGVNSGANVLTF. The CDR3 coding sequence is TGCAGCATACGGACAGGGGTCAACTCTGGGGCCAACGTCCTGACTTTC.